This TCR beta chain was observed in a study of blood T cells in healthy people across ages. The length of the CDR3 is 12 residues. The V gene's germline CDR1 is SQVTM and CDR2 ANQGSEA. The germline V and J ends were trimmed by 5 bases and 1 base, with 8 bases remaining between them. Study-wide results and caveats: Age brought a roughly linear fall in TCR beta diversity measured per million T cells.

With regard to this clonotype: What it recognizes is unknown.

A J-beta primer mix and a sample-barcoded 5' primer were used in a second PCR of about 7 to 11 cycles. Via MiXCR, TCRdb re-called the 5' RACE reads, giving one row per CDR3 protein. The sample includes roughly 800,000 distinct CDR3 sequences, around 25% of them seen just once. This sample also appeared in a second study, on T cells of mothers and their children.

The sequencing input was blood. The sequence came from a boy younger than 18 in good health. This chain uses TRBV29-1 with TRBJ2-5, with unresolved D. CDR3 sequence: CSVKGSQETQYF. CDR3 nucleotide sequence: TGCAGCGTTAAGGGCAGCCAAGAGACCCAGTACTTC.